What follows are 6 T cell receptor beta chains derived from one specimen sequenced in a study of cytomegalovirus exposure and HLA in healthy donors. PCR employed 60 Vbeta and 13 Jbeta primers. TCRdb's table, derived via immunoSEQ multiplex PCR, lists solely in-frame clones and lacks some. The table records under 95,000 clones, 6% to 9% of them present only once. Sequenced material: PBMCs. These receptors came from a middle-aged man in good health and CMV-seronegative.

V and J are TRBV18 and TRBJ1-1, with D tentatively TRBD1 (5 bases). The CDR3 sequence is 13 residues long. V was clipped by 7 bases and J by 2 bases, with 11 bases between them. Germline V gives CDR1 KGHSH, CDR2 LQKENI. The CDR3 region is CASLQDVNTEAFF. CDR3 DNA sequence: TGTGCCAGCTTACAGGACGTCAACACTGAAGCTTTCTTT.

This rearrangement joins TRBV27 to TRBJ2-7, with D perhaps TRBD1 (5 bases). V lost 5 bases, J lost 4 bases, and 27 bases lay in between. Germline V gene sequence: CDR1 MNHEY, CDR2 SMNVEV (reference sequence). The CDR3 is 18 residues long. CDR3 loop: CASSLRVLTVPLCYEQYF. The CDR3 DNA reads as TGTGCCAGCAGTCTCCGGGTTTTGACAGTCCCATTGTGTTACGAGCAGTACTTC.

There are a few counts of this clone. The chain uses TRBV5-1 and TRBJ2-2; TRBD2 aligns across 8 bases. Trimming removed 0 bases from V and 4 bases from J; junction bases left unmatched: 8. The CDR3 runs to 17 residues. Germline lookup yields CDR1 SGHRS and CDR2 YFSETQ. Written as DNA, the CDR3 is TGCGCCAGCAGCTTGGTTCCGGGGGGGCCTTCCACCGGGGAGCTGTTTTTT. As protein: CASSLVPGGPSTGELFF.

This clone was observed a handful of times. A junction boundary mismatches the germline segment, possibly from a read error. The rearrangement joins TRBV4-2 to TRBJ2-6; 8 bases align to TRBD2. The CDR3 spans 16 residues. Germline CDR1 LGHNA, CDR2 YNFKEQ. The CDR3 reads CASSKEAGDGANVLTF. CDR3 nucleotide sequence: TGTGCCAGCAGCAAAGAAGCGGGGGACGGGGCCAACGTCCTGACTTTC.

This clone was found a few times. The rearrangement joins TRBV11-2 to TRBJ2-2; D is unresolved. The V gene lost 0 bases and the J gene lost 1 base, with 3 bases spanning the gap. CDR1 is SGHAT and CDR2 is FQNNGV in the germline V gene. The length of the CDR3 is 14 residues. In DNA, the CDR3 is TGTGCCAGCAGCTTAGATCTGAACACCGGGGAGCTGTTTTTT. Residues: CASSLDLNTGELFF.

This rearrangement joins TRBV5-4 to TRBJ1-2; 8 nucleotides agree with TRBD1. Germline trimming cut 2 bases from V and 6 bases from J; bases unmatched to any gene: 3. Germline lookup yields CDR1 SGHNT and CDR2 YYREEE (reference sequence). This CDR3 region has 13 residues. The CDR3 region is CASSLTTGDGYTF. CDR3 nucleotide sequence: TGTGCCAGCAGCTTAACGACAGGGGATGGCTACACCTTC.